This passage covers 10 T cell receptor beta chains from one sample sequenced in a study of shared clonotypes between healthy human individuals (dated by TCRdb to 2019 to 2021). For the CD8 naive samples, CD45RO-negative cells were positively selected for CCR7, yielding a CD45RA+CCR7+ population from which TemRA cells were excluded. Libraries were made using the immunoSEQ multiplex PCR assay. This immuneACCESS table, as held by TCRdb, lists in-frame sequences with V and J called but not all clones. Of the missing ones, under half trace to an unresolved V gene in checked studies; the others have no known cause. The sample yields about 1,900,000 clones; just under 95% were counted once. 0.95% to 1.5% of the sample comes from the top ten. Material for sequencing was naive CD8+ T cells sorted from blood. The cell subset or site tag for this specimen amounts to: CD45RA+CCR7+. The source is a man aged 18 to 29 in good health.

The rearrangement joins TRBV19 to TRBJ1-2; D is possibly TRBD1 (6 bases). The V gene lost 6 bases and the J gene lost 7 bases, with 18 bases spanning the gap. This CDR3 contains 14 residues. Germline loops: CDR1 LNHDA, CDR2 SQIVND (reference sequence). DNA of the CDR3: TGTGCCAGTAGGCCCCCAGAGGGGGTGATTGGCTACACCTTC. Protein: CASRPPEGVIGYTF.

The chain is built from TRBV11-3 and TRBJ2-2; maybe TRBD1 (6 bases). The CDR3 sequence is 16 residues long. Germline assignment: CDR1 SGHNT and CDR2 YENEEA. Trimming pared 0 bases from V and 5 bases from J, leaving 13 bases between. CDR3 amino acids: CASSLERAGATGELFF. The CDR3 DNA follows: TGTGCCAGCAGCTTAGAGCGGGCAGGGGCGACCGGGGAGCTGTTTTTT.

V is TRBV29-1 and J is TRBJ2-5, with unresolved D. Germline CDR1 and CDR2: SQVTM and ANQGSEA. This CDR3 contains 13 residues. The V gene lost 0 bases and the J gene lost 4 bases, with 9 bases spanning the gap. This chain's CDR3 is CSVEEENRETQYF. The CDR3, as DNA: TGCAGCGTTGAAGAGGAGAACAGAGAGACCCAGTACTTC.

This rearrangement joins TRBV28 to TRBJ2-7, with D possibly TRBD1 on 6 matching bases. The CDR3 length is 14 residues. The V end lost 2 bases, the J end lost 5 bases, and 13 bases lay between the germline ends. The germline gives CDR1 MDHEN, CDR2 SYDVKM. The CDR3 coding sequence is TGTGCCAGCAGTTTAATACCACAGGGCCACGAGCAGTACTTC. It specifies CASSLIPQGHEQYF.

The genes are TRBV5-4 and TRBJ1-3; no reliable D call. V lost 0 bases and J lost 1, with 8 bases in between. Germline V CDR1 and CDR2: SGHNT, YYREEE (reference sequence). The CDR3 extends over 15 amino acids. The CDR3: CASSLDVGSGNTIYF. CDR3 sequence (DNA): TGTGCCAGCAGCTTGGATGTGGGATCTGGAAACACCATATATTTT.

The rearrangement joins TRBV6-1 to TRBJ2-7, with D perhaps TRBD2 (6 bases). Trimming pared 7 bases from V and 0 bases from J, leaving 13 bases between. Germline V CDR1 and CDR2: MNHNS, SASEGT. This CDR3 contains 14 residues. In DNA, the CDR3 is TGTGCCAGCACCGCAGGACTATACTCCTACGAGCAGTACTTC. It translates to CASTAGLYSYEQYF.

The chain couples TRBV27 to TRBJ2-7, with 7 bases fitting TRBD2. The CDR3 runs to 12 residues. Germline CDR1 MNHEY, CDR2 SMNVEV (reference sequence). V lost 5 bases, J lost 11 bases, and 9 bases stayed unmatched. The CDR3 DNA reads as TGTGCCAGCAGTACCACGCAGGGAGGGGAGTACTTC. It yields the protein CASSTTQGGEYF.

The rearrangement joins TRBV10-1 to TRBJ1-1; possibly TRBD1 for D (5 bases). The CDR3 loop spans 14 amino acids. Per germline, CDR1 WNHNN and CDR2 SYGVQD (reference sequence). Trimming shortened V by 2 bases and J by 4 bases, and 11 bases separated the two germline ends. In DNA form, the CDR3 reads TGCGCCAGCAGTGAGACAGGTTTGGGCACTGAAGCTTTCTTT. Its protein is CASSETGLGTEAFF.

This clone was detected only a few times. Other DNA sequences of this sample code for an identical CDR3. The chain couples TRBV7-9 to TRBJ2-7; D remains unclear. The CDR3 totals 12 residues. From germline, CDR1 is SEHNR and CDR2 FQNEAQ (reference sequence). The germline V and J ends were trimmed by 1 base and 0 bases, with 1 base remaining between them. The CDR3 sequence: CASSLVSYEQYF. For the CDR3, the DNA is TGTGCCAGCAGCTTAGTCTCCTACGAGCAGTACTTC.

Concerning this clone: The same CDR3 is also encoded by other DNA sequences in this sample. The rearrangement links TRBV5-4 to TRBJ2-7; no definite D call. CDR3 length: 12 amino acids. Germline loops: CDR1 SGHNT, CDR2 YYREEE (reference sequence). V was shortened by 4 bases and J by 0 bases, with 5 bases between the two germline ends. The CDR3: CASSHNSYEQYF. The CDR3 nucleotides read TGTGCCAGCAGCCACAACTCCTACGAGCAGTACTTC.